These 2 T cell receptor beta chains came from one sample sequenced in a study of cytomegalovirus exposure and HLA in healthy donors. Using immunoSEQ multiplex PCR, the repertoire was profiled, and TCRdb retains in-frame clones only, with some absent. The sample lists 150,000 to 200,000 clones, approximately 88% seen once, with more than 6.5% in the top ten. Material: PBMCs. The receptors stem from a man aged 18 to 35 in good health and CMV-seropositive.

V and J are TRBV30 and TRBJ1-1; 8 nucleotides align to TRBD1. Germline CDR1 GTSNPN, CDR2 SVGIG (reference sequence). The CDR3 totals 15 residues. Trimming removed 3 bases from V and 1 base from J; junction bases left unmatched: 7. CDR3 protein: CAWRHRDRRNTEAFF. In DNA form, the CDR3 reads TGTGCCTGGAGGCACCGGGACAGGAGGAACACTGAAGCTTTCTTT.

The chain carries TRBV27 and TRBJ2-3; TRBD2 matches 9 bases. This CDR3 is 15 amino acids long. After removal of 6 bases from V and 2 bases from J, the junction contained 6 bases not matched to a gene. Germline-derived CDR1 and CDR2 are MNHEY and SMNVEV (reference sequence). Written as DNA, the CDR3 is TGTGCCAGCAGGCGACTAGCGGAGTACACAGATACGCAGTATTTT. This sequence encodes CASRRLAEYTDTQYF.